The 28 T cell receptor beta chains presented below share a single source sample, sequenced in a study of Graves' ophthalmopathy and Graves' hyperthyroidism. Transcripts of RNA were the source for amplifying TCR beta CDR3 regions. HTBI primers served in a first-round RT-PCR, which a second-round multiplex PCR followed. TCRdb re-analysed the multiplex PCR reads in MiXCR, keeping a single row per CDR3 protein. The sample has about 590,000 distinct CDR3 sequences, under 45% seen once. Material: peripheral blood or thyroid tissue (not recorded which). Every receptor here comes from an adult man with Graves' hyperthyroidism.

About this clonotype itself: A much more abundant neighbour one base away suggests this may be a read error. This chain joins TRBV10-3 and TRBJ1-5; D might be TRBD1 (5 bases). This CDR3 is 14 amino acids long. CDR1 and CDR2 from the germline V gene are ENHRY and SYGVKD. CDR3 DNA: TGTGCCAGCAGTTTAGGTGCAGGACACGAGCCCCAGCATTTT. It translates to CASSLGAGHEPQHF.

Of note for this clonotype: The CDR3 end shows no conserved phenylalanine or tryptophan, and so a read error is likely. This chain connects TRBV20-1 to TRBJ1-2; no clear D. Germline assignment: CDR1 DFQATT and CDR2 SNEGSKA (reference sequence). Deletions cut 7 bases from V and 3 bases from J, with 12 bases between. The CDR3 is 12 amino acids. CDR3 coding DNA: TGCAGTGTCAAAGCGGGATACTATGGCTACACCTCC. Protein: CSVKAGYYGYTS.

The rearrangement uses TRBV16 and TRBJ2-5; a weak D match, TRBD2 (5 bases). This CDR3 spans 15 amino acids. V gave up 5 bases and J gave up 2 bases, with 15 bases separating them. From germline, CDR1 is KGHSY and CDR2 FQNENV. The CDR3 is CASSASRGRQETQYF. CDR3 sequence (DNA): TGTGCCAGCAGCGCTTCCCGGGGTCGGCAAGAGACCCAGTACTTC.

J is TRBJ1-5 and V is TRBV6-5; D gene uncertain. Germline V gives CDR1 MNHEY, CDR2 SVGAGI. The CDR3 spans 14 residues. V lost 5 bases to trimming and J lost 2 bases, with 10 bases between them. CDR3 nucleotides: TGTGCCAGCAGTGAAAGCCAGGGCAATCAGCCCCAGCATTTT. Translating it yields CASSESQGNQPQHF.

This clonotype was picked up many times. The chain combines TRBV5-1 with TRBJ1-6; TRBD1 is a possible D gene (6 bases). Germline V gene sequence: CDR1 SGHRS, CDR2 YFSETQ. This CDR3 comprises 18 residues. Between the trimmed V and J ends, which lost 1 base and 10 bases, there was a span of 24 bases. The CDR3 loop is CASSLWGESTGLKSPLHF. As DNA, the CDR3 is TGCGCCAGCAGCTTGTGGGGGGAATCAACAGGGTTAAAGTCACCCCTCCACTTT.

J is TRBJ1-5 and V is TRBV24-1, with D perhaps TRBD1 (5 bases). Trimming removed 4 bases from V and 0 bases from J, with 24 bases in between. This CDR3 has 20 residues. CDR1 is KGHDR, CDR2 SFDVKD, per germline. CDR3 nucleotides: TGTGCCACCAGTGACACCGGGGGAGTATCTCCCCTATATAGCAATCAGCCCCAGCATTTT. Its protein is CATSDTGGVSPLYSNQPQHF.

With respect to this clonotype: This may come from a read error, since a much larger clone is one base off. The CDR3 sequence is CASSYSVSSPYEQYF. The DNA of the CDR3 is TGTGCCAGCAGTTACTCGGTCTCGAGTCCCTACGAGCAGTACTTC. The gene calls are TRBV10-2 and TRBJ2-7; D gene ambiguous. The length of the CDR3 is 15 residues. Germline assignment: CDR1 WSHSY and CDR2 SAAADI.

The chain couples TRBV7-2 to TRBJ1-1, with D possibly TRBD1 on 6 matching bases. Per the germline V gene, CDR1 is SGHTA and CDR2 is FQGNSA. This CDR3 spans 15 amino acids. V lost 5 bases to trimming and J lost 3 bases, with 16 bases between them. The CDR3 nucleotides read TGTGCCAGCAGCACCTATACAGGGAGGGACACTGAAGCTTTCTTT. Its translation is CASSTYTGRDTEAFF.

The rearrangement links TRBV5-1 to TRBJ2-2, with 7 bases identical to TRBD1. V lost 2 bases, J lost 2 bases, and 3 bases stayed unmatched. Germline V gene sequence: CDR1 SGHRS, CDR2 YFSETQ. The CDR3 spans 15 residues. CDR3 in amino acids: CASSLHRGNTGELFF. The CDR3 DNA sequence: TGCGCCAGCAGCTTACACAGGGGAAACACCGGGGAGCTGTTTTTT.

Regarding this clonotype: The germline gene is not matched at one end of the junction; a read error may be the cause. The rearrangement links TRBV6-6 to TRBJ2-7; TRBD2 agrees at 7 bases. This CDR3 is 11 amino acids long. Germline V lookup: CDR1 MNHNY, CDR2 SVGAGI (reference sequence). CDR3 protein: CAGSQGGEQYF. The CDR3 DNA follows: TGTGCCGGCAGTCAGGGAGGGGAGCAGTACTTC.

In regard to this clonotype: Without the conserved terminal phenylalanine or tryptophan, this CDR3 likely stems from a read error. CDR3 loop: CASSLGGFANTGELFL. For the CDR3, the DNA is TGTGCCAGCAGCTTGGGAGGCTTCGCGAACACCGGGGAGCTGTTTCTT. The chain combines TRBV5-6 with TRBJ2-2, with D hard to call. This CDR3 comprises 16 residues. Germline V gives CDR1 SGHDT, CDR2 YYEEEE. V lost 0 bases and J lost 0, with 9 bases in between.

The chain recombines TRBV10-1 with TRBJ2-5; TRBD1 or TRBD2 may be the D gene (6 bases each). Per the germline V gene, CDR1 is WNHNN and CDR2 is SYGVQD (reference sequence). CDR3 length: 14 residues. V lost 4 bases and J lost 5, with 14 bases in between. Written as DNA, the CDR3 is TGCGCCAGCAGTGCGGGGGCACCGGGGGAGACCCAGTACTTC. The encoded protein is CASSAGAPGETQYF.

The chain carries TRBV24-1 and TRBJ2-7; TRBD1 aligns across 8 bases. The assigned J gene may be wrong: the sequence end matches TRBJ2-1 better. CDR1 is KGHDR, CDR2 SFDVKD, per germline. There are 14 residues in the CDR3. The CDR3 here is CATSDRDRGNEQFF. The CDR3 DNA is TGTGCCACCAGTGACCGAGACAGGGGCAATGAGCAGTTCTTC.

This clonotype has just a few counts. This chain links TRBV5-1 with TRBJ2-5; 14 bases are shared with TRBD2. V lost 3 bases, J lost 2 bases, and 3 bases stayed unmatched. The CDR3 extends over 16 amino acids. Looked up from germline, CDR1 is SGHRS and CDR2 is YFSETQ. The CDR3 DNA follows: TGCGCCAGCAGCTGGGGGACTAGCGGGAGTCAAGAGACCCAGTACTTC. Protein: CASSWGTSGSQETQYF.

This clonotype was recorded many times. The V and J genes are TRBV2 and TRBJ2-5, with D uncertain. With 8 bases removed from V and 0 bases from J, the gap between germline ends came to 19 bases. This CDR3 spans 16 amino acids. The germline V gene has CDR1 SNHLY and CDR2 FYNNEI. CDR3 protein: CASLSLGRRYQETQYF. The CDR3 DNA sequence: TGTGCCAGCCTTAGCCTCGGACGGCGATACCAAGAGACCCAGTACTTC.

This clonotype was counted at least ten times. The chain couples TRBV5-8 to TRBJ1-2, with 11 bases matching TRBD1. CDR3 size: 15 residues. Per germline, CDR1 SGHTS and CDR2 YDEGEE. Germline trimming cut 4 bases from V and 7 bases from J; bases unmatched to any gene: 9. DNA for the CDR3: TGTGCCAGCAGCCGAGGGGACAGGGGGGTCGTTGGCTACACCTTC. Its translation: CASSRGDRGVVGYTF.

This clonotype was detected many times. V is TRBV5-8 and J is TRBJ2-5; D is possibly TRBD1 (6 bases). Germline CDR1 reads SGHTS; CDR2 reads YDEGEE. The CDR3 spans 13 residues. Trimming left V 4 bases short and J 2 bases short, with 9 bases between. The CDR3 is CASSEGTQETQYF. In DNA, the CDR3 is TGTGCCAGCAGCGAGGGGACACAAGAGACCCAGTACTTC.

Concerning this clonotype: Lacking the conserved final phenylalanine or tryptophan, this CDR3 likely reflects a read error. Because the CDR3's place on the DNA is in doubt, the DNA is left out and the CDR3 is given as listed by TCRdb. This chain links TRBV5-1 with TRBJ1-2; the D call in the table, TRBD1, was not verified against the DNA. The CDR3 is made up of 9 amino acids, end residues included. The germline V gene encodes CDR1 SGHRS and CDR2 YFSETQ. CDR3 residues: CASSLDGTG.

The V call is TRBV10-3, the J call TRBJ2-3; 9 bases agree with TRBD1. J was trimmed by 6 bases and V by 9 bases; bases with no gene match: 7. The CDR3 runs 13 residues. The germline V gene has CDR1 ENHRY and CDR2 SYGVKD. CDR3 bases: TGTGCCATACTGGGACAGGGCCGGGATACGCAGTATTTT. This gives the protein CAILGQGRDTQYF.

Many counts were recorded for this clonotype. This chain links TRBV12-3 or TRBV12-4 with TRBJ1-6; no reliable D call. Between the trimmed V and J ends, which lost 6 bases and 7 bases, there was a span of 7 bases. The CDR3 extends over 12 amino acids. Written as DNA, the CDR3 is TGTGCCAGCAGCACACAGAATTCACCCCTCCACTTT. It specifies CASSTQNSPLHF.

Worth noting for this clonotype: At one end, the junction sequence differs from germline, possibly due to a read error. This chain links TRBV6-5 with TRBJ1-2, with 10 bases that match TRBD1. The germline V gene has CDR1 MNHEY and CDR2 SVGAGI. The CDR3 is 14 residues long. This CDR3 is CAGSAGGQGYGYTF. The CDR3 DNA follows: TGTGCCGGCAGCGCCGGGGGACAGGGGTATGGCTACACCTTC.

J is TRBJ2-3 and V is TRBV29-1; 10 bases fit TRBD2. Trimming removed 2 bases from V and 6 bases from J; junction bases left unmatched: 8. Germline V CDR1 and CDR2: SQVTM, ANQGSEA. The CDR3 contains 15 residues. This CDR3 is CSVEKRGGDGDTQYF. The CDR3 bases are TGCAGCGTTGAAAAGCGGGGGGGGGACGGGGATACGCAGTATTTT.

This clonotype has at least ten counts. V and J are TRBV6-5 and TRBJ2-7; either TRBD1 or TRBD2 may fit D (5 bases each). Germline CDR1 MNHEY, CDR2 SVGAGI. The germline V and J ends were trimmed by 10 bases and 0 bases, with 19 bases remaining between them. The CDR3 is made up of 15 amino acids. CDR3 DNA sequence: TGTGCCACTTCACTATCAGGGAGAAGCTCCTACGAGCAGTACTTC. Translating it yields CATSLSGRSSYEQYF.

This clonotype was seen ten or more times. V and J are TRBV20-1 and TRBJ2-7, with 10 bases that match TRBD2. The CDR3 runs 14 residues. The junction had 9 bases not matched to a gene; V was cut back by 6 bases and J by 4 bases. The germline gives CDR1 DFQATT, CDR2 SNEGSKA (reference sequence). The CDR3 sequence is CSANLAGGDYEQYF. CDR3 bases: TGCAGTGCAAACTTAGCGGGGGGCGATTACGAGCAGTACTTC.

This clonotype was seen ten or more times. The V call is TRBV10-2, the J call TRBJ2-3, with TRBD1 as a possible D gene (6 bases). V shed 6 bases and J shed 2 bases, with 9 bases lying between them. The CDR3 totals 13 residues. Per germline, CDR1 WSHSY and CDR2 SAAADI. The CDR3 DNA is TGCGCCAGCAGGGGGACAAACACAGATACGCAGTATTTT. Protein: CASRGTNTDTQYF.

As to this clonotype: A read error is possible here, since a much larger clone lies one base away. The DNA of the CDR3 is TGTGCCAGCAGCGTAGCCGGGGGGCTCCCGGACACCGGGGAGCTGTTTTTT. Amino acid sequence: CASSVAGGLPDTGELFF. The V call is TRBV9, the J call TRBJ2-2; a possible D gene is TRBD2 (7 bases). The CDR3 extends over 17 amino acids. V was trimmed by 0 bases and J by 3 bases, leaving 15 bases between them. Per germline, CDR1 SGDLS and CDR2 YYNGEE.

The table lists this clonotype with a few counts. The chain joins TRBV5-1 to TRBJ2-2; D uncertain. V lost 4 bases and J lost 0, with 13 bases in between. The CDR3 is 16 amino acids. The germline V gene has CDR1 SGHRS and CDR2 YFSETQ. The CDR3 nucleotides are TGCGCCAGCAGCACCCCGGGCAGCGCGAACACCGGGGAGCTGTTTTTT. Translation gives CASSTPGSANTGELFF.

The chain recombines TRBV29-1 with TRBJ2-5; either TRBD1 or TRBD2 may supply D (6 bases each). Trimming cost V 6 bases and J 5 bases, with 16 bases left between them. Looked up from germline, CDR1 is SQVTM and CDR2 is ANQGSEA. This CDR3 has 13 residues. The CDR3 is CSVRDTGWETQYF. CDR3 DNA sequence: TGCAGCGTGCGGGACACAGGGTGGGAGACCCAGTACTTC.